This T cell receptor (beta chain) was obtained from a study of cytotoxic CD8 clonotypes in ibrutinib-treated CLL. General study findings and limits: Different sampling times were used for sustained-remission and progressing patients. Clonality was elevated at ibrutinib response and had returned toward baseline at progression. Public clonotypes, found uncommonly, either contracted or stayed stable on treatment.

In this sample, this clone turned up a few times. Its antigen is undetermined. The repertoire was sequenced with immunoSEQ multiplex PCR; TCRdb's copy has only in-frame clones and lacks some. The data contain 250,000 to 350,000 clones, roughly 76% of them singletons. This receptor was obtained from a human donor with chronic lymphocytic leukemia. The sequenced sample was PBMCs, obtained at disease progression, from a patient treated with ibrutinib.

CDR3 in DNA: TGCGCCAGCAGCTTGGAGGGCCCAAGCACAGATACGCAGTATTTT. This gives the protein CASSLEGPSTDTQYF. This chain uses TRBV5-1 with TRBJ2-3; D gene uncertain. Germline CDR1 is SGHRS and CDR2 is YFSETQ. Trimming cost V 0 bases and J 0 bases, with 8 bases left between them. The CDR3 sequence is 15 residues long.